The 18 T cell receptor beta chains presented below share a single source sample, sequenced in a study of memory CD4+ T cells and cytomegalovirus serostatus. The sort gate was single viable CD3+CD4+CD8-CD45RO+ cells for memory CD4+ T cells. Data came from immunoSEQ multiplex PCR; TCRdb stores just in-frame clones and leaves some out. Of approximately 60,000 clones in the sample, about 68% were seen once. Input material: memory CD4+ T cells from blood. These receptors were taken from an adult in good health and CMV-seropositive.

J is TRBJ2-1 and V is TRBV7-8, with a weak D call TRBD1 (6 bases). This CDR3 is built from 15 residues. Trimming shortened V by 1 base and J by 2 bases, and 9 bases separated the two germline ends. Germline CDR1 and CDR2: SGHVS and FQNEAQ. The DNA of the CDR3 is TGTGCCAGCAGCTTAGGCAGGGGTACCTACAATGAGCAGTTCTTC. Amino acid sequence: CASSLGRGTYNEQFF.

V and J are TRBV5-8 and TRBJ2-3, with TRBD1 as a possible D gene (6 bases). Trimming stripped 1 base from V and 3 bases from J, with 15 bases between. The germline CDR1 and CDR2 sequences are SGHTS and YDEGEE. The CDR3 spans 16 residues. The CDR3 here is CASSLTGPRGTDTQYF. The CDR3 region has the DNA TGTGCCAGCAGCTTGACAGGGCCCCGCGGTACAGATACGCAGTATTTT.

V usage is TRBV9 and J usage is TRBJ1-1; 7 bases are shared with TRBD1. Germline V gene lookup returns CDR1 SGDLS and CDR2 YYNGEE. The CDR3 consists of 18 residues. The trim removed 6 bases at V and 7 bases at J, leaving 24 bases unmatched. CDR3: CASTKTVGQGGGLGEAFF. As DNA, the CDR3 is TGTGCCAGCACCAAAACGGTGGGGCAGGGGGGAGGTCTTGGTGAAGCTTTCTTT.

This clone appeared a few times. This chain links TRBV7-2 with TRBJ1-1; tentatively, D is TRBD1 (5 bases). Germline V lookup: CDR1 SGHTA, CDR2 FQGNSA. V lost 5 bases and J lost 0, with 16 bases in between. The CDR3 spans 16 residues. The CDR3 DNA reads TGTGCCAGCAGCGTCGGGACCCTCGGGATGAACACTGAAGCTTTCTTT. Translating gives CASSVGTLGMNTEAFF.

The genes are TRBV5-1 and TRBJ2-2; D is perhaps TRBD1 (5 bases). CDR1 and CDR2 from the germline V gene are SGHRS and YFSETQ. This CDR3 has 13 residues. V shed 5 bases and J shed 6 bases, with 11 bases lying between them. The CDR3 sequence: CASRDTTPGELFF. The CDR3 nucleotides are TGCGCCAGCAGGGACACGACTCCCGGGGAGCTGTTTTTT.

The chain links TRBV2 to TRBJ2-1; 12 bases map to TRBD2. Germline CDR1 reads SNHLY; CDR2 reads FYNNEI. J was trimmed by 5 bases and V by 1 base; bases with no gene match: 9. The CDR3 length is 18 residues. CDR3 in DNA: TGTGCCAGCAGTGAAGGGCTAGCGGGAGGGCCAAGCAACAATGAGCAGTTCTTC. Amino acids: CASSEGLAGGPSNNEQFF.

The CDR3 nucleotides are TGTGCCAGCAGTGACCCAACAGGAGGCTACACCTTC. Translated, it gives CASSDPTGGYTF. The chain has TRBV6-1 and TRBJ1-2, with D possibly matching TRBD1 (5 bases). The CDR3 length is 12 residues. Germline V CDR1 and CDR2: MNHNS, SASEGT. V gave up 3 bases and J gave up 8 bases, with 10 bases separating them.

The V call is TRBV5-8, the J call TRBJ2-7; no clear D gene. V lost 5 bases, J lost 4 bases, and 10 bases lay in between. Germline-derived CDR1 and CDR2 are SGHTS and YDEGEE. The CDR3 spans 12 residues. The CDR3 DNA reads as TGTGCCAGCAGAGTTGGCGCGTACGAGCAGTACTTC. It is translated as CASRVGAYEQYF. The entire variable domain, with the rest obtained from reference TRBV5-8 and TRBJ2-7, is as follows: EAGVTQSPTHLIKTRGQQATLRCSPISGHTSVYWYQQALGLGLQFLLWYDEGEERNRGNFPPRFSGRQFPNYSSELNVNALELEDSALYLCASRVGAYEQYFGPGTRLTVT.

The chain links TRBV7-8 to TRBJ2-2, with 9 bases aligning to TRBD2. The CDR3 runs to 18 residues. Germline V lookup: CDR1 SGHVS, CDR2 FQNEAQ. The trim removed 3 bases at V and 5 bases at J, leaving 13 bases unmatched. DNA of the CDR3: TGTGCCAGCAGCTTCTTTACGCCGGGACTAGCTAATACCGGGGAGCTGTTTTTT. It translates to CASSFFTPGLANTGELFF.

The CDR3 region is CASKPRAATNEKLFF. CDR3 in DNA: TGTGCCAGCAAGCCAAGGGCCGCAACTAATGAAAAACTGTTTTTT. The rearrangement uses TRBV4-2 and TRBJ1-4; no clear D gene. The V gene's germline CDR1 is LGHNA and CDR2 YNFKEQ. V was trimmed by 7 bases and J by 0 bases, leaving 12 bases between them. The CDR3 is 15 residues long.

The genes are TRBV7-9 and TRBJ1-1; maybe TRBD1 (6 bases). Trimming stripped 5 bases from V and 4 bases from J, with 17 bases between. CDR1 is SEHNR and CDR2 is FQNEAQ in the germline V gene (reference sequence). This CDR3 is 15 amino acids long. CDR3 sequence (DNA): TGTGCCAGCAGCAAAGGGGGGGGAGGCGTCACTGAAGCTTTCTTT. This sequence encodes CASSKGGGGVTEAFF. The full variable domain, its missing parts supplied by reference TRBV7-9 and TRBJ1-1, is DTGVSQNPRHKITKRGQNVTFRCDPISEHNRLYWYRQTLGQGPEFLTYFQNEAQLEKSRLLSDRFSAERPKGSFSTLEIQRTEQGDSAMYLCASSKGGGGVTEAFFGQGTRLTVV.

V usage is TRBV5-4 and J usage is TRBJ2-2; 14 nucleotides match TRBD2. Looked up from germline, CDR1 is SGHNT and CDR2 is YYREEE (reference sequence). V was pared by 0 bases and J by 7 bases, with 2 bases of the junction left unmatched. The CDR3 runs to 16 residues. CDR3 DNA: TGTGCCAGCAGCTTGGGAGGACTAGCGGGAGGCGGGGAGCTGTTTTTT. Its protein product is CASSLGGLAGGGELFF. The whole variable domain, remainder taken from reference TRBV5-4 and TRBJ2-2, is ETGVTQSPTHLIKTRGQQVTLRCSSQSGHNTVSWYQQALGQGPQFIFQYYREEENGRGNFPPRFSGLQFPNYSSELNVNALELDDSALYLCASSLGGLAGGGELFFGEGSRLTVL.

V usage is TRBV7-8 and J usage is TRBJ2-7; D gene ambiguous. The CDR3 length is 13 residues. V lost 5 bases and J 0 bases, leaving 8 bases between the germline ends. In germline, CDR1 is SGHVS, CDR2 FQNEAQ. The CDR3: CASSPPNSYEQYF. The CDR3 nucleotides are TGTGCCAGCAGCCCCCCCAACTCCTACGAGCAGTACTTC.

The rearrangement links TRBV11-3 to TRBJ2-5, with D uncertain. CDR3 size: 13 residues. Germline lookup yields CDR1 SGHNT and CDR2 YENEEA. V was trimmed by 2 bases and J by 4 bases, leaving 8 bases between them. As DNA, the CDR3 is TGTGCCAGCAGCTTAAACGTATTAGAGACCCAGTACTTC. Protein product: CASSLNVLETQYF.

This chain links TRBV19 with TRBJ1-5, with 7 bases identical to TRBD1. The CDR3 covers 16 residues. V shed 3 bases and J 1 base; nucleotides not matched to a gene: 6. Germline assignment: CDR1 LNHDA and CDR2 SQIVND (reference sequence). In DNA, the CDR3 is TGTGCCAGTAGTATCGGAGGCAGGGGGAGCAATCAGCCCCAGCATTTT. Translated: CASSIGGRGSNQPQHF.

This chain links TRBV19 with TRBJ2-5; 8 bases align to TRBD1. From germline, CDR1 is LNHDA and CDR2 SQIVND (reference sequence). After removal of 4 bases from V and 2 bases from J, the junction contained 9 bases not matched to a gene. The CDR3 is 16 residues long. The CDR3 region has the DNA TGTGCCAGTAGTACGGGAGACAGGGGACTTCAAGAGACCCAGTACTTC. It is translated as CASSTGDRGLQETQYF.

The V gene is TRBV27, the J gene TRBJ1-1, with no clear D. V was pared by 5 bases and J by 1 base, with 5 bases between. Germline CDR1 reads MNHEY; CDR2 reads SMNVEV (reference sequence). CDR3 length: 12 amino acids. CDR3 sequence reads: CASSQTNTEAFF. CDR3 in DNA: TGTGCCAGCAGTCAGACGAACACTGAAGCTTTCTTT.

The chain is built from TRBV19 and TRBJ1-1; D remains ambiguous. CDR3 length: 14 amino acids. The germline V gene has CDR1 LNHDA and CDR2 SQIVND (reference sequence). The V and J ends lost 3 bases and 1 base respectively, with 9 bases between them. As DNA, the CDR3 is TGTGCCAGTAGTATGGCAATGGGGAACACTGAAGCTTTCTTT. It codes for CASSMAMGNTEAFF.